A single sample gave rise to the 27 T cell receptor beta chains below, sequenced in a study of shared clonotypes between healthy human individuals. Using immunoSEQ multiplex PCR, the repertoire was profiled, and TCRdb retains in-frame clones only, with some absent. In the table there are 730,000 or so clones, around 72% of which are singletons. The sequencing sample was made of memory CD4+ T cells sorted from blood. Regarding subset: CD45RA-negative fraction. These TCRs come from a woman aged 25-40 years in good health.

The chain recombines TRBV29-1 with TRBJ1-2; D might be TRBD1 (5 bases). The CDR3 is 13 residues long. V was pared by 5 bases and J by 4 bases, with 14 bases between. Germline V gene lookup returns CDR1 SQVTM and CDR2 ANQGSEA. CDR3 sequence reads: CSVTLFQGYGYTF. Here the CDR3 DNA reads TGCAGCGTTACGTTATTCCAGGGCTATGGCTACACCTTC. Full variable domain (remainder filled in from reference TRBV29-1 and TRBJ1-2): SAVISQKPSRDICQRGTSLTIQCQVDSQVTMMFWYRQQPGQSLTLIATANQGSEATYESGFVIDKFPISRPNLTFSTLTVSNMSPEDSSIYLCSVTLFQGYGYTFGSGTRLTVV.

In this sample, this clone turned up a few times. The same CDR3 also results from other DNA sequences found in this sample. The V and J genes are TRBV5-1 and TRBJ1-3; D possibly corresponds to TRBD1 (6 bases). The V end was cut by 4 bases, the J end by 3 bases, with 11 bases between. Germline assignment: CDR1 SGHRS and CDR2 YFSETQ. CDR3 length: 14 amino acids. In nucleotides, the CDR3 is TGCGCCAGCAGCCCCGGGACAAGTGGAAACACCATATATTTT. Its translation: CASSPGTSGNTIYF. The variable domain in full, with the rest retrieved from reference TRBV5-1 and TRBJ1-3, is KAGVTQTPRYLIKTRGQQVTLSCSPISGHRSVSWYQQTPGQGLQFLFEYFSETQRNKGNFPGRFSGRQFSNSRSEMNVSTLELGDSALYLCASSPGTSGNTIYFGEGSWLTVV.

J is TRBJ1-5 and V is TRBV4-1; D unclear. There are 15 residues in the CDR3. Germline V CDR1 and CDR2: MGHRA, YSYEKL. The ends were cut back, 3 bases at V and 9 bases at J, with 18 bases in the middle. In DNA, the CDR3 is TGCGCCAGCAGCCAGCCGGACCGGGGTTTGTTGCCCCAGCATTTT. Amino acid sequence: CASSQPDRGLLPQHF.

At least ten counts were recorded for this clone. V and J are TRBV7-9 and TRBJ2-1; 16 nucleotides match TRBD2. Germline values: CDR1 SEHNR, CDR2 FQNEAQ (reference sequence). V shed 5 bases, J shed 2 bases, and the junction held 3 bases outside the gene matches. The CDR3 length is 17 residues. DNA of the CDR3: TGTGCCAGCAGCCCGGGACTAGCGGGAGGGCCCTACAATGAGCAGTTCTTC. Translation: CASSPGLAGGPYNEQFF. Full variable domain (remainder filled in from reference TRBV7-9 and TRBJ2-1): DTGVSQNPRHKITKRGQNVTFRCDPISEHNRLYWYRQTLGQGPEFLTYFQNEAQLEKSRLLSDRFSAERPKGSFSTLEIQRTEQGDSAMYLCASSPGLAGGPYNEQFFGPGTRLTVL.

With regard to this clone: Other DNA sequences within the sample encode an identical CDR3. The chain employs TRBV4-1 and TRBJ2-1, with D unclear. V lost 0 bases and J lost 4, with 4 bases in between. This CDR3 contains 13 residues. Germline CDR1 is MGHRA and CDR2 is YSYEKL. The DNA for the CDR3 is TGCGCCAGCAGCCAAGAGGTTTACAATGAGCAGTTCTTC. Its protein is CASSQEVYNEQFF.

About this clone itself: This same CDR3 is encoded by further DNA sequences in the sample. V and J are TRBV29-1 and TRBJ2-3, with TRBD2 identical over 7 bases. The V gene's germline CDR1 is SQVTM and CDR2 ANQGSEA. The CDR3 extends over 14 amino acids. Trimming at V came to 4 bases and at J to 0 bases, leaving 4 bases not matched to a gene. The CDR3 DNA follows: TGCAGCGTTGGGCGCGGGAGTAGCACAGATACGCAGTATTTT. This gives the protein CSVGRGSSTDTQYF.

Concerning this clone itself: The junction differs from germline at one of its ends, possibly a read error. The chain links TRBV11-2 to TRBJ1-1; unclear D gene. CDR1 and CDR2 (germline): SGHAT, FQNNGV. The CDR3 runs to 13 residues. The CDR3 is CASSVDWNTEAFF. Written as DNA, the CDR3 is TGTGCCAGCAGCGTAGACTGGAACACTGAAGCTTTCTTT.

This rearrangement joins TRBV5-4 to TRBJ1-2, with 8 nucleotides matching TRBD1. CDR3 length: 12 residues. The junction had 6 bases not matched to a gene; V was cut back by 4 bases and J by 10 bases. Germline CDR1 and CDR2: SGHNT and YYREEE (reference sequence). This CDR3 reads CASSRGQGHYTF. The CDR3 DNA is TGTGCCAGCAGCCGCGGACAGGGACACTACACCTTC.

This chain joins TRBV28 and TRBJ1-4, with 8 nucleotides matching TRBD1. The germline V gene encodes CDR1 MDHEN and CDR2 SYDVKM. This CDR3 is 15 amino acids long. J gave up 6 bases and V 5 bases, and 8 bases lay outside the gene matches. CDR3 nucleotides: TGTGCCAGCAGTACACCACAGGGGGTGCATGAAAAACTGTTTTTT. Protein: CASSTPQGVHEKLFF.

This clone was counted between two and nine times. This chain uses TRBV4-1 with TRBJ1-1, with D hard to call. Trimming left V 2 bases short and J 1 base short, with 8 bases between. The CDR3 has 14 residues. The germline V gene encodes CDR1 MGHRA and CDR2 YSYEKL. CDR3 amino acids: CASSQPGGNTEAFF. The CDR3 nucleotides are TGCGCCAGCAGCCAACCCGGAGGGAACACTGAAGCTTTCTTT.

The V call is TRBV6-5, the J call TRBJ2-1, with 9 bases fitting TRBD2. This CDR3 contains 12 residues. With V trimmed by 6 bases and J by 12 bases, 6 bases remained unmatched. Germline assignment: CDR1 MNHEY and CDR2 SVGAGI. The CDR3 spells CASSTSGSGQFF. In DNA form, the CDR3 reads TGTGCCAGCAGCACTAGCGGGTCTGGGCAGTTCTTC.

This clone occurred once. The chain uses TRBV5-4 and TRBJ2-1; D gene unclear. From germline, CDR1 is SGHNT and CDR2 YYREEE (reference sequence). V dropped 0 bases and J dropped 6 bases, with 16 bases sitting between them. The CDR3 extends over 16 amino acids. CDR3 sequence: CASSLEASRASNEQFF. The CDR3 region has the DNA TGTGCCAGCAGCTTGGAGGCCTCCCGAGCCTCCAATGAGCAGTTCTTC.

This clone was recorded once. The V gene is TRBV6-4, the J gene TRBJ1-1; D gene uncertain. The CDR3 totals 13 residues. From germline, CDR1 is MRHNA and CDR2 SNTAGT. Trimming shortened V by 3 bases and J by 4 bases, and 9 bases separated the two germline ends. The CDR3 loop is CASSETETTEAFF. In nucleotides, the CDR3 is TGTGCCAGCAGTGAAACGGAGACCACTGAAGCTTTCTTT.

This chain joins TRBV4-2 and TRBJ2-1, with 8 bases lining up with TRBD1. Trimming at V came to 9 bases and at J to 4 bases, leaving 11 bases not matched to a gene. CDR1 LGHNA and CDR2 YNFKEQ come from the germline V gene. The CDR3 is 15 amino acids. The CDR3 nucleotides read TGTGCCAGTAGACGAGGGGGACAGGAGTACAATGAGCAGTTCTTC. This translates into CASRRGGQEYNEQFF.

The chain joins TRBV7-9 to TRBJ1-4; TRBD1 might be the D (5 bases). V lost 5 bases to trimming and J lost 7 bases, with 23 bases between them. Germline-derived CDR1 and CDR2 are SEHNR and FQNEAQ (reference sequence). The CDR3 runs 17 residues. The CDR3 sequence: CASSPSQLGTVGEKLFF. The CDR3, as DNA: TGTGCCAGCAGCCCGAGTCAACTCGGGACGGTGGGTGAAAAACTGTTTTTT.

This chain joins TRBV27 and TRBJ2-7, with 8 bases that match TRBD1. V lost 6 bases and J lost 5; bases outside the gene matches: 9. This CDR3 region has 14 residues. CDR1 is MNHEY and CDR2 is SMNVEV in the germline V gene (reference sequence). The CDR3: CASSSQGAPHEQYF. For the CDR3, the DNA is TGTGCCAGCAGCTCCCAGGGGGCGCCGCACGAGCAGTACTTC.

The J gene is TRBJ1-5, the V gene TRBV6-6; no definite D call. The CDR3 contains 14 residues. The V gene's germline CDR1 is MNHNY and CDR2 SVGAGI (reference sequence). V lost 9 bases, J lost 0 bases, and 12 bases lay in between. Written as DNA, the CDR3 is TGTGCCAGTTATACGGGCTATAGCAATCAGCCCCAGCATTTT. It specifies CASYTGYSNQPQHF.

The CDR3 DNA reads TGTGCCAGCAGGGCGGGACTAACTGGCAATGAGCAGTTCTTC. It encodes CASRAGLTGNEQFF. This chain links TRBV2 with TRBJ2-1, with TRBD2 matching 7 bases. CDR1 is SNHLY and CDR2 is FYNNEI in the germline V gene. The junction had 8 bases not matched to a gene; V was cut back by 6 bases and J by 6 bases. The CDR3 contains 14 residues.

As regards this clone: This is likely an artifact of a read error, given a far larger clone one base away. This sample includes further DNA sequences coding for the same CDR3. The chain joins TRBV7-8 to TRBJ2-7; D is unresolved. V dropped 3 bases and J dropped 0 bases, with 0 bases sitting between them. CDR1 and CDR2 (germline): SGHVS, FQNEAQ. CDR3 length: 11 amino acids. CDR3 coding DNA: TGTGCCAGCAGCTTCTCCTACGAGCAGTACTTC. Its translation is CASSFSYEQYF.

This rearrangement joins TRBV5-1 to TRBJ2-1, with 7 positions matching TRBD2. Germline values: CDR1 SGHRS, CDR2 YFSETQ. The CDR3 runs to 15 residues. V lost 0 bases and J lost 6; bases outside the gene matches: 6. The CDR3 protein is CASSLDAGVGNEQFF. CDR3 coding DNA: TGCGCCAGCAGCTTGGATGCGGGAGTTGGCAATGAGCAGTTCTTC. Drawing the rest from reference TRBV5-1 and TRBJ2-1, the complete variable domain is KAGVTQTPRYLIKTRGQQVTLSCSPISGHRSVSWYQQTPGQGLQFLFEYFSETQRNKGNFPGRFSGRQFSNSRSEMNVSTLELGDSALYLCASSLDAGVGNEQFFGPGTRLTVL.

The chain employs TRBV5-1 and TRBJ2-2; D call uncertain. The CDR3 runs 16 residues. Germline loops: CDR1 SGHRS, CDR2 YFSETQ. The germline V and J ends were trimmed by 0 bases and 1 base, with 10 bases remaining between them. The CDR3 region has the DNA TGCGCCAGCAGCTTGGCGTTCCTGGAGAACACCGGGGAGCTGTTTTTT. Protein product: CASSLAFLENTGELFF.

The table lists this clone with a few counts. The rearrangement uses TRBV6-5 and TRBJ1-5, with D unresolved. With 2 bases removed from V and 7 bases from J, the gap between germline ends came to 9 bases. Germline V gives CDR1 MNHEY, CDR2 SVGAGI. CDR3 length: 13 amino acids. As DNA, the CDR3 is TGTGCCAGCAGTTACCAACACGGCCAGCCCCAGCATTTT. Protein: CASSYQHGQPQHF.

The chain recombines TRBV27 with TRBJ2-5, with 7 bases matching TRBD2. Trimming took 1 base from V and 13 from J; bases not matched to a gene: 9. The length of the CDR3 is 13 residues. Germline values: CDR1 MNHEY, CDR2 SMNVEV (reference sequence). Here the CDR3 reads CASSLWGEGPSYF. CDR3 in DNA: TGTGCCAGCAGTTTATGGGGGGAGGGGCCGTCGTACTTC.

The chain's CDR3 is CASSESAVYTQYF. The CDR3, as DNA: TGCGCCAGCAGTGAGTCGGCCGTCTATACGCAGTATTTT. The V call is TRBV10-1, the J call TRBJ2-3, with D hard to call. V lost 0 bases and J lost 7, with 8 bases in between. The CDR3 contains 13 residues. Germline lookup yields CDR1 WNHNN and CDR2 SYGVQD (reference sequence).

This clone was picked up one time. This chain uses TRBV5-6 with TRBJ2-1; the D gene is possibly TRBD1 (5 bases). The CDR3 runs to 16 residues. V lost 4 bases and J lost 6, with 20 bases in between. Looked up from germline, CDR1 is SGHDT and CDR2 is YYEEEE. The CDR3, as DNA: TGTGCCAGCAGCGGGGCCCTCCGACATGCCCGCAATGAGCAGTTCTTC. It is translated as CASSGALRHARNEQFF.

V is TRBV28 and J is TRBJ1-1; D perhaps matches TRBD1 (5 bases). CDR3 length: 12 amino acids. Between the trimmed V and J ends, which lost 5 bases and 14 bases, there was a span of 18 bases. The germline gives CDR1 MDHEN, CDR2 SYDVKM. CDR3 nucleotides: TGTGCCAGCAGTCTTAAGGTCGGGGCGGAATTCTTT. Translating gives CASSLKVGAEFF.

The chain's CDR3 is CASSLKGSGANVLTF. CDR3 in DNA: TGTGCCAGCAGCCTTAAGGGGTCTGGGGCCAACGTCCTGACTTTC. The rearrangement joins TRBV13 to TRBJ2-6; weak D call: TRBD1 (5 bases). The germline V gene encodes CDR1 PRHDT and CDR2 FYEKMQ (reference sequence). The V end lost 5 bases, the J end lost 1 base, and 9 bases lay between the germline ends. The CDR3 extends over 15 amino acids.